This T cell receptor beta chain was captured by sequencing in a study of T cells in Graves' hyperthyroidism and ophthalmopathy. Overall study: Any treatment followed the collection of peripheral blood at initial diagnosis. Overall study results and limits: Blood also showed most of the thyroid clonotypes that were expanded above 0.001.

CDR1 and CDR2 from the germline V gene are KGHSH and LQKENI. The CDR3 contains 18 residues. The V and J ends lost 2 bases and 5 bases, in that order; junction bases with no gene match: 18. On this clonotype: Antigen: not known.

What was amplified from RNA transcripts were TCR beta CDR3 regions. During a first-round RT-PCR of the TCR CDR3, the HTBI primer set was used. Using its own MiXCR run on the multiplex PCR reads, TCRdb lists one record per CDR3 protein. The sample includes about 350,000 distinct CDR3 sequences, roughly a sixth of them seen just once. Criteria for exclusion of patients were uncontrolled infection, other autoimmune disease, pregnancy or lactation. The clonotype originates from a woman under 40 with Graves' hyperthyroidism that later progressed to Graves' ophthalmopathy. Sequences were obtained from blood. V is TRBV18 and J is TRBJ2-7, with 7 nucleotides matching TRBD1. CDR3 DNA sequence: TGTGCCAGCTCACCAAACCCCCCCCTGGGGACAGAAACTAACGAGCAGTACTTC. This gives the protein CASSPNPPLGTETNEQYF.